Following are 29 T cell receptor beta chains from one sample sequenced in a study of a mutant IDH1 vaccine in newly diagnosed glioma. Profiling relied on immunoSEQ multiplex PCR, and the TCRdb table lists in-frame clones only, not all of them. The data show 100,000 to 120,000 clones, about nine tenths seen once. No antigen has been identified for these receptors. Time point specified: week 11, during vaccination. In every dose of vaccine, 300 ug of mutant IDH1 20-mer peptide was given alongside topical imiquimod. The specimen was PBMCs, collected from a glioma patient whose treatment included an IDH1 peptide vaccine. These receptors came from a woman aged 50 to 65 with glioma.

The CDR3 DNA is TGTGCCAGCAGCTTACTCGACAGTCGCAATGAGCAGTTCTTC. Its protein is CASSLLDSRNEQFF. This chain connects TRBV7-2 to TRBJ2-1, with TRBD1 as a possible D gene (5 bases). Germline CDR1 reads SGHTA; CDR2 reads FQGNSA. The V and J ends lost 2 bases and 6 bases respectively, with 11 bases between them. CDR3 length equals 14 residues.

This chain uses TRBV7-9 with TRBJ2-6; D could derive from TRBD1 or TRBD2 (5 bases each). The V gene lost 5 bases and the J gene lost 4 bases, with 15 bases spanning the gap. Germline loops: CDR1 SEHNR, CDR2 FQNEAQ (reference sequence). This CDR3 has 16 residues. The CDR3, as DNA: TGTGCCAGCAGCACCGGGGCTGCGGCGGGGGCCAACGTCCTGACTTTC. Its protein product is CASSTGAAAGANVLTF.

The rearrangement links TRBV5-4 to TRBJ2-5; 7 bases map to TRBD2. Germline CDR1 reads SGHNT; CDR2 reads YYREEE (reference sequence). V trimming: 3 bases; J trimming: 5 bases; junction bases outside the gene matches: 1. This CDR3 has 12 residues. As DNA, the CDR3 is TGTGCCAGCAGCTGGGGGGGGGAGACCCAGTACTTC. This codes for CASSWGGETQYF. The entire variable domain, with the rest obtained from reference TRBV5-4 and TRBJ2-5, is as follows: ETGVTQSPTHLIKTRGQQVTLRCSSQSGHNTVSWYQQALGQGPQFIFQYYREEENGRGNFPPRFSGLQFPNYSSELNVNALELDDSALYLCASSWGGETQYFGPGTRLLVL.

The chain employs TRBV29-1 and TRBJ2-1; 12 bases are shared with TRBD2. Germline loops: CDR1 SQVTM, CDR2 ANQGSEA. The ends lost 6 bases at V and 12 bases at J; junction bases unmatched: 12. The CDR3 covers 14 residues. CDR3 in amino acids: CSVLGLAGGPRQFF. The CDR3 DNA reads as TGCAGCGTCTTAGGGCTAGCGGGAGGGCCCAGGCAGTTCTTC.

The rearrangement uses TRBV7-9 and TRBJ2-1; 9 nucleotides align to TRBD2. Germline values: CDR1 SEHNR, CDR2 FQNEAQ (reference sequence). V trimming: 6 bases; J trimming: 3 bases; junction bases outside the gene matches: 9. The CDR3 totals 16 residues. In DNA, the CDR3 is TGTGCCAGCAGGGGCGGACTAGCGAGTGTCTACAATGAGCAGTTCTTC. Translation gives CASRGGLASVYNEQFF.

This clone was observed once. The genes are TRBV4-2 and TRBJ1-6; no reliable D call. The CDR3 has 15 amino acids. Trimming removed 0 bases at V and 8 bases at J, with 11 bases between. Germline CDR1 reads LGHNA; CDR2 reads YNFKEQ. Here the CDR3 DNA reads TGTGCCAGCAGCCAAGATCGAGGGTTCGATTCACCCCTCCACTTT. Translating it yields CASSQDRGFDSPLHF.

This chain connects TRBV9 to TRBJ2-3, with no clear D. Deletions cut 0 bases from V and 2 bases from J, with 19 bases between. Germline CDR1 and CDR2: SGDLS and YYNGEE. The CDR3 is 18 amino acids. CDR3 protein: CASSVASRLRHNTDTQYF. The DNA of the CDR3 is TGTGCCAGCAGCGTAGCTAGTCGTCTTCGGCACAACACAGATACGCAGTATTTT.

V is TRBV5-1 and J is TRBJ1-1; unclear D gene. V lost 0 bases and J 2 bases, leaving 11 bases between the germline ends. Looked up from germline, CDR1 is SGHRS and CDR2 is YFSETQ. This CDR3 region has 15 residues. The CDR3 reads CASSLGTGGNTEAFF. The CDR3 DNA reads as TGCGCCAGCAGCTTGGGTACGGGAGGCAACACTGAAGCTTTCTTT.

This clone showed up just once. One end of the junction varies from germline; a read error may be responsible. The V and J genes are TRBV28 and TRBJ1-5; possibly TRBD1 for D (6 bases). The CDR3 is 16 amino acids. Per germline, CDR1 MDHEN and CDR2 SYDVKM. In DNA, the CDR3 is TGTGCCACCAATCGACTCAGGGGTGGAAGCAATCAGCCCCAGCACTTT. As protein: CATNRLRGGSNQPQHF.

CDR3 sequence: CASSLATGGKGGELFF. CDR3 nucleotide sequence: TGTGCCAGTAGCTTAGCCACAGGGGGCAAGGGCGGGGAGCTGTTTTTT. The chain couples TRBV19 to TRBJ2-2; 9 bases are a match to TRBD1. Trimming cost V 6 bases and J 7 bases; bases outside gene matches: 12. Germline-derived CDR1 and CDR2 are LNHDA and SQIVND (reference sequence). This CDR3 contains 16 residues. The variable domain in full, with the rest retrieved from reference TRBV19 and TRBJ2-2, is DGGITQSPKYLFRKEGQNVTLSCEQNLNHDAMYWYRQDPGQGLRLIYYSQIVNDFQKGDIAEGYSVSREKKESFPLTVTSAQKNPTAFYLCASSLATGGKGGELFFGEGSRLTVL.

The rearrangement uses TRBV15 and TRBJ1-5, with 8 bases that match TRBD1. The CDR3 runs 15 residues. Trimming cost V 5 bases and J 7 bases; bases outside gene matches: 10. Germline V gene lookup returns CDR1 LNHNV and CDR2 YYDKDF (reference sequence). CDR3 bases: TGTGCCACCAGCTGGACAGGGCAGGGAGGACAGCCCCAGCATTTT. This translates into CATSWTGQGGQPQHF.

Here the CDR3 DNA reads TGCGCCAGCAGCCCCAGGGGGCTGGAAGCTTTCTTT. This translates into CASSPRGLEAFF. The rearrangement links TRBV5-1 to TRBJ1-1, with TRBD1 matching 8 bases. Germline CDR1 reads SGHRS; CDR2 reads YFSETQ. V lost 4 bases and J lost 8; bases outside the gene matches: 4. The CDR3 runs to 12 residues.

The chain joins TRBV2 to TRBJ2-5, with D tentatively TRBD2 (6 bases). The J call may be wrong; the DNA end is better matched by TRBJ2-7. The CDR3 has 12 amino acids. CDR1 is SNHLY and CDR2 is FYNNEI in the germline V gene. Here the CDR3 reads CASNRESYEQYF. CDR3 bases: TGTGCCAGCAACCGGGAGAGCTACGAGCAGTACTTC.

The rearrangement uses TRBV28 and TRBJ1-2; TRBD1 is a possible D gene (5 bases). Germline loops: CDR1 MDHEN, CDR2 SYDVKM. CDR3 size: 14 residues. Trimming stripped 2 bases from V and 1 base from J, with 8 bases between. In DNA form, the CDR3 reads TGTGCCAGCAGTTTAGGGGGGGGTAACTATGGCTACACCTTC. The encoded protein is CASSLGGGNYGYTF.

The rearrangement joins TRBV5-4 to TRBJ2-7; 12 bases agree with TRBD2. The CDR3 extends over 16 amino acids. Per the germline V gene, CDR1 is SGHNT and CDR2 is YYREEE (reference sequence). Unmatched junction bases numbered 5, after V lost 0 bases and J lost 4 bases. CDR3 DNA: TGTGCCAGCAGCTTGGAGCTAGCGGGAGGGGGGTACGAGCAGTACTTC. As protein: CASSLELAGGGYEQYF.

The V call is TRBV6-5, the J call TRBJ1-1; D is undetermined. There are 14 residues in the CDR3. Trimming removed 4 bases from V and 1 base from J, with 10 bases in between. CDR1 and CDR2 from the germline V gene are MNHEY and SVGAGI. The CDR3 sequence: CASSSGAGNTEAFF. The CDR3 DNA sequence: TGTGCCAGCAGTTCCGGCGCAGGGAACACTGAAGCTTTCTTT.

The chain has TRBV28 and TRBJ2-7, with D unclear. Germline loops: CDR1 MDHEN, CDR2 SYDVKM. This CDR3 region has 13 residues. Trimming pared 5 bases from V and 6 bases from J, leaving 14 bases between. The CDR3 protein is CASSSGSLIEQYF. The DNA for the CDR3 is TGTGCCAGCAGTAGTGGCTCCTTGATCGAGCAGTACTTC.

The rearrangement joins TRBV10-1 to TRBJ2-2; unclear D gene. The CDR3 is made up of 15 amino acids. Germline V gene sequence: CDR1 WNHNN, CDR2 SYGVQD (reference sequence). The V and J ends lost 2 bases and 5 bases respectively, with 12 bases between them. The CDR3 DNA sequence: TGCGCCAGCAGTGAGGGGTCGGCTTTGACCGGGGAGCTGTTTTTT. Translated: CASSEGSALTGELFF.

J is TRBJ2-1 and V is TRBV5-8; tentatively, D is TRBD1 (6 bases). This CDR3 is built from 13 residues. Germline V CDR1 and CDR2: SGHTS, YDEGEE. Deletions cut 3 bases from V and 4 bases from J, with 8 bases between. The CDR3 nucleotides read TGTGCCAGCAGCTCGACAGGTTACAATGAGCAGTTCTTC. Its protein product is CASSSTGYNEQFF. Complete variable domain (other parts from reference TRBV5-8 and TRBJ2-1): EAGVTQSPTHLIKTRGQQATLRCSPISGHTSVYWYQQALGLGLQFLLWYDEGEERNRGNFPPRFSGRQFPNYSSELNVNALELEDSALYLCASSSTGYNEQFFGPGTRLTVL.

The V call is TRBV7-2, the J call TRBJ2-1, with D unresolved. CDR1 is SGHTA and CDR2 is FQGNSA in the germline V gene. Trimming shortened V by 1 base and J by 5 bases, and 6 bases separated the two germline ends. This CDR3 has 13 amino acids. The CDR3 nucleotides are TGTGCCAGCAGCTTAGGGCAGGACAATGAGCAGTTCTTC. This gives the protein CASSLGQDNEQFF.

The V and J genes are TRBV5-1 and TRBJ2-7, with 9 positions matching TRBD1. The germline CDR1 and CDR2 sequences are SGHRS and YFSETQ. The CDR3 sequence is 14 residues long. Trimming at V came to 4 bases and at J to 1 base, leaving 3 bases not matched to a gene. CDR3 in DNA: TGCGCCAGCAGCCCGGGACAGGGATCCTACGAGCAGTACTTC. The encoded protein is CASSPGQGSYEQYF.

This rearrangement joins TRBV9 to TRBJ2-7; TRBD2 aligns across 10 bases. CDR3 length equals 15 residues. The J segment lost 2 bases and the V segment lost 0 bases, leaving 2 bases of the junction unmatched. Germline loops: CDR1 SGDLS, CDR2 YYNGEE. The CDR3 spells CASSVASGSAYEQYF. The CDR3 nucleotides are TGTGCCAGCAGCGTAGCTAGCGGGAGCGCCTACGAGCAGTACTTC.

Only a few counts were recorded for this clone. This sequence joins TRBV18 and TRBJ1-1; 8 bases are shared with TRBD1. Germline V gene data show CDR1 as KGHSH and CDR2 as LQKENI. The CDR3 has 13 residues. J lost 11 bases, V lost 6 bases, and 11 bases had no gene match. The CDR3 sequence: CASSLQDRGNAFF. CDR3 nucleotide sequence: TGTGCCAGCTCTCTTCAAGACAGGGGTAATGCTTTCTTT.

The V and J genes are TRBV7-2 and TRBJ2-2, with D possibly TRBD2 on 6 matching bases. Germline CDR1 SGHTA, CDR2 FQGNSA. Trimming removed 5 bases from V and 4 bases from J, with 14 bases in between. The CDR3 runs to 15 residues. The CDR3 loop is CASSGPGLSTGELFF. As DNA, the CDR3 is TGTGCCAGCAGCGGCCCGGGACTGAGCACCGGGGAGCTGTTTTTT.

The genes are TRBV7-2 and TRBJ2-1, with D perhaps given as TRBD1 or TRBD2 (5 bases each). CDR3 length equals 14 residues. From germline, CDR1 is SGHTA and CDR2 FQGNSA. V lost 4 bases and J lost 5, with 12 bases in between. CDR3 loop: CASSSWDQNNEQFF. The CDR3, as DNA: TGTGCCAGCAGCTCTTGGGACCAAAACAATGAGCAGTTCTTC.

In its sample, this clone was seen once. The chain joins TRBV14 to TRBJ2-5, with D possibly being TRBD2 (6 bases). The CDR3 extends over 13 amino acids. Trimming cost V 3 bases and J 5 bases, with 10 bases left between them. Germline CDR1 reads SGHDN; CDR2 reads FVKESK. The DNA of the CDR3 is TGTGCCAGCAGCCAGGGGGGACGGGAGACCCAGTACTTC. Amino acids: CASSQGGRETQYF.

The chain is built from TRBV30 and TRBJ2-3, with 7 bases that match TRBD1. Germline loops: CDR1 GTSNPN, CDR2 SVGIG (reference sequence). The CDR3 covers 19 residues. The junction had 22 bases not matched to a gene; V was cut back by 4 bases and J by 3 bases. CDR3: CAWTRSRVPRVRGTDTQYF. DNA for the CDR3: TGTGCCTGGACCCGGAGCAGGGTACCGCGTGTCAGGGGGACAGATACGCAGTATTTT.

This sequence joins TRBV10-3 and TRBJ2-7; TRBD2 aligns across 7 bases. Trimming removed 10 bases from V and 0 bases from J; junction bases left unmatched: 9. There are 14 residues in the CDR3. Germline values: CDR1 ENHRY, CDR2 SYGVKD. This CDR3 is CASRDGRNSYEQYF. In nucleotides, the CDR3 is TGTGCCAGCAGGGACGGGAGGAACTCCTACGAGCAGTACTTC.

With respect to this clone: The germline gene is not matched at one end of the junction; a read error may be the cause. This rearrangement joins TRBV6-1 to TRBJ2-3; no clear D gene. Germline V gene data show CDR1 as MNHNS and CDR2 as SASEGT. The CDR3 length is 12 residues. CDR3: CASSLGTDTQYF. The CDR3 nucleotides are TGTGCCAGCAGCCTTGGCACGGATACGCAGTATTTT.